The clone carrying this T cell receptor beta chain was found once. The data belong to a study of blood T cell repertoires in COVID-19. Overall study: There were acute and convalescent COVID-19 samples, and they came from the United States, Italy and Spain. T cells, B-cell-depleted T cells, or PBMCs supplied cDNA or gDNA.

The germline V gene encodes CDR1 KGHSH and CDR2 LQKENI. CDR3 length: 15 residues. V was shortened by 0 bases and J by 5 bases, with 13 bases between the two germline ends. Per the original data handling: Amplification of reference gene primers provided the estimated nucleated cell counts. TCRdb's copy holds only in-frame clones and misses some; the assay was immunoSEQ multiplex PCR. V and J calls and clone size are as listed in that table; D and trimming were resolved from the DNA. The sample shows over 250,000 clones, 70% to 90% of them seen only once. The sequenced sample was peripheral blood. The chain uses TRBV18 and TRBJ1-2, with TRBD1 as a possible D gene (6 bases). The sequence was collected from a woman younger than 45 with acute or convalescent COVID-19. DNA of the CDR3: TGTGCCAGCTCACCACCTAGGGGGTCCATGTATGGCTACACCTTC. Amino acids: CASSPPRGSMYGYTF.